This record looks at one T cell receptor (beta chain) sequence and its context. The antigen is undetermined. The sample comes from a study of regulatory dendritic cells for organ transplantation. The overall study: Regulatory dendritic cells were monocyte-derived, receiving vitamin D3 on days 0 and 4 and IL-10 on day 4. LPS was added to dendritic cell cultures on day 6. Study-wide findings and caveats: Naive CD4+ and CD8+ repertoires were highly diverse; memory CD8+ was most oligoclonal. Among resting subsets, memory CD8+ cells contained the most alloreactive clonotypes.

With V trimmed by 4 bases and J by 6 bases, 13 bases remained unmatched. CDR1 is SGHRS and CDR2 is YFSETQ in the germline V gene. CDR3 length: 15 amino acids. CFSE-labeled sorted T cells met regulatory or mature dendritic cells for about five days. Here immunoSEQ multiplex PCR was the method, and the copy in TCRdb shows in-frame clones only, minus some. The table shows under 15,000 clones, with 62% occurring only once. The chain couples TRBV5-1 to TRBJ2-7; TRBD1 matches 7 bases. The sequence derives from a human donor in good health. The sample consisted of naive CD8+ T cells from blood cultured with dendritic cells. Subset here: CD45RA+ naive T cells. The CDR3 reads CASSITGVRSIEQYF. For the CDR3, the DNA is TGCGCCAGCAGCATTACAGGGGTTCGGTCGATCGAGCAGTACTTC.